This T cell receptor beta chain was sequenced in a study of blood T cell repertoires in COVID-19. Study-wide background: Donors in the United States, Italy and Spain gave samples during acute or convalescent COVID-19. Nucleic acid was either cDNA or gDNA, and it came from T cells, B-cell-depleted T cells, or PBMCs.

This clone has a single count. Per the original methods: Reference gene primer amplification yielded estimated nucleated cell counts. Repertoires were generated with immunoSEQ multiplex PCR, while TCRdb's copy carries only in-frame clones and drops some. The DNA gave D and trimming, while V, J and clone size come from that table. The sample holds nearly 350,000 clones, around 83% seen once. This clonotype originated in a man aged 25-45 years with active or convalescent COVID-19. Sequencing input: peripheral blood.

CDR3 residues: CAWSAQGGYGYTF. The CDR3 region has the DNA TGTGCCTGGAGTGCTCAGGGCGGCTATGGCTACACCTTC. The chain joins TRBV30 to TRBJ1-2, with D tentatively TRBD1 (5 bases). Trimming took off 1 base at V and 4 bases at J, with 10 bases between the two ends. CDR1 and CDR2 from the germline V gene are GTSNPN and SVGIG (reference sequence). The CDR3 loop spans 13 amino acids.